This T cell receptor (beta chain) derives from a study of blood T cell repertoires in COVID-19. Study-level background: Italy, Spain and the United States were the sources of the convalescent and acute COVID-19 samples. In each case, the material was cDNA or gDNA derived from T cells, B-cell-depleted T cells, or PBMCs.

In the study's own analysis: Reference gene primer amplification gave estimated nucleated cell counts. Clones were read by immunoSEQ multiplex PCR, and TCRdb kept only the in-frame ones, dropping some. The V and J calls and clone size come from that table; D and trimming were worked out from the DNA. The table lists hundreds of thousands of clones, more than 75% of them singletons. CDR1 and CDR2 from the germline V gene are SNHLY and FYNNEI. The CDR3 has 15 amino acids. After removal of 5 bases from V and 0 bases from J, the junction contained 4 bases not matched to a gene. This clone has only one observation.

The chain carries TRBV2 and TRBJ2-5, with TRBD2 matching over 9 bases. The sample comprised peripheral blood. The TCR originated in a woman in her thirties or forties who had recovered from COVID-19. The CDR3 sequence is CASSLSGGDQETQYF. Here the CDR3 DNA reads TGTGCCAGCAGTCTTAGCGGGGGTGACCAAGAGACCCAGTACTTC.